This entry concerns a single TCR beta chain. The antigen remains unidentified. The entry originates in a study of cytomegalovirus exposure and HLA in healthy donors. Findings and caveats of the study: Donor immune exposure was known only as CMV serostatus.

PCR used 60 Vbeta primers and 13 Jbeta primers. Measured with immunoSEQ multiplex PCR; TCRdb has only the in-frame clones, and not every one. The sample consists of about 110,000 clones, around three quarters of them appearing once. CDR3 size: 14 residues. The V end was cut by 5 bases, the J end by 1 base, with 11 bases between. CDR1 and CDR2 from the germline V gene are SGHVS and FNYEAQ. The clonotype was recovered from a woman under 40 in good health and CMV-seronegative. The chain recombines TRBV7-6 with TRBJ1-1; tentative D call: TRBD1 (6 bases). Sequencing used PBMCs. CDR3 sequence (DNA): TGTGCCAGCAGCCTCGACAGGACGAACACTGAAGCTTTCTTT. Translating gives CASSLDRTNTEAFF.